Each of the 7 T cell receptor beta chains below was sequenced from the same sample in a study of T cell changes during pregnancy in multiple sclerosis. Using immunoSEQ multiplex PCR, the repertoire was profiled, and TCRdb retains in-frame clones only, with some absent. The table includes nearly 110,000 clones, 80% to 95% detected once. The material sequenced was peripheral blood, taken after pregnancy. The receptor set was obtained from a female donor with multiple sclerosis, enrolled in a pregnancy study.

The rearrangement links TRBV5-1 to TRBJ2-1; a weak D match, TRBD1 (6 bases). Germline values: CDR1 SGHRS, CDR2 YFSETQ. The CDR3 spans 15 residues. Trimming cost V 3 bases and J 7 bases, with 17 bases left between them. CDR3 in amino acids: CASSSGRGGTNEQFF. Written as DNA, the CDR3 is TGCGCCAGCAGCTCAGGGAGAGGGGGTACAAATGAGCAGTTCTTC.

This clone showed up just once. The genes are TRBV18 and TRBJ1-1, with a tentative D call TRBD1 (5 bases). V was trimmed by 3 bases and J by 1 base, leaving 15 bases between them. The V gene's germline CDR1 is KGHSH and CDR2 LQKENI. This CDR3 has 16 residues. The CDR3 coding sequence is TGTGCCAGCTCACCTCCCCCGGTGGGGGGGAACACTGAAGCTTTCTTT. This gives the protein CASSPPPVGGNTEAFF.

DNA for the CDR3: TGTGCCAGCAGTGAAGTCGACAGGAACTCCTACGAGCAGTACTTC. It encodes CASSEVDRNSYEQYF. The chain combines TRBV2 with TRBJ2-7; weak D call: TRBD1 (6 bases). Trimming removed 1 base at V and 0 bases at J, with 10 bases between. The germline CDR1 and CDR2 sequences are SNHLY and FYNNEI. This CDR3 has 15 residues. The whole variable domain, remainder taken from reference TRBV2 and TRBJ2-7, is EPEVTQTPSHQVTQMGQEVILRCVPISNHLYFYWYRQILGQKVEFLVSFYNNEISEKSEIFDDQFSVERPDGSNFTLKIRSTKLEDSAMYFCASSEVDRNSYEQYFGPGTRLTVT.

V and J are TRBV11-2 and TRBJ2-7; TRBD1 might be the D (6 bases). V was shortened by 3 bases and J by 0 bases, with 15 bases between the two germline ends. The CDR3 length is 16 residues. Looked up from germline, CDR1 is SGHAT and CDR2 is FQNNGV. The CDR3 nucleotides are TGTGCCAGCAGCTTCTCACAGGGTTCCTCCTCCTACGAGCAGTACTTC. Translating gives CASSFSQGSSSYEQYF.

The chain couples TRBV30 to TRBJ2-3; perhaps TRBD2 as D (5 bases). CDR1 and CDR2 from the germline V gene are GTSNPN and SVGIG (reference sequence). The CDR3 has 14 amino acids. V was cut by 2 bases and J by 5 bases, with 14 bases left in between. The CDR3 protein is CAWSSGLAEDTQYF. CDR3 coding DNA: TGTGCCTGGAGTAGTGGGCTAGCAGAAGATACGCAGTATTTT.

The CDR3 is CASSGGLAGGLWEQFF. CDR3 nucleotides: TGTGCCAGCAGCGGTGGACTAGCGGGGGGGCTGTGGGAGCAGTTCTTC. The chain couples TRBV9 to TRBJ2-1, with 15 positions matching TRBD2. Germline V gives CDR1 SGDLS, CDR2 YYNGEE. The V segment lost 3 bases and the J segment 10 bases; nucleotides outside the gene matches: 8. The CDR3 is made up of 16 amino acids.

CDR3 sequence: CATSREGVNEQFF. The CDR3 bases are TGTGCCACCAGCAGAGAAGGGGTCAATGAGCAGTTCTTC. The V call is TRBV15, the J call TRBJ2-1, with D tentatively TRBD1 (5 bases). This CDR3 has 13 residues. Per germline, CDR1 LNHNV and CDR2 YYDKDF (reference sequence). The V gene lost 0 bases and the J gene lost 6 bases, with 6 bases spanning the gap.